This T cell receptor beta chain derives from a study of T cells in localized non-small cell lung cancer. Only in-frame clones appear in the TCRdb table, and some are missing; sequencing was by immunoSEQ multiplex PCR. The table includes more than 30,000 clones, approximately 88% detected once. Details on this clone: The antigen is unknown. Additional DNA sequences in this sample encode the identical CDR3.

The germline V gene has CDR1 LGHNA and CDR2 YNFKEQ. The V gene end was trimmed by 1 base and the J gene end by 4 bases; junction bases not matched to a gene: 10. The CDR3 runs to 19 residues. Overall study findings and caveats: Without multi-region sequencing, intratumor heterogeneity could not be excluded. Median detection of top 100 tumor clones in adjacent lung was 55 to 60 clones. Compared with tumor, uninvolved adjacent lung displayed greater T cell clonality, ranking highest overall.

Here the sequenced sample was peripheral blood mononuclear cells, taken before any cancer treatment. This TCR came from a woman aged 40-75 years with stage III lung adenocarcinoma. This chain uses TRBV4-2 with TRBJ2-4; 13 positions agree with TRBD2. DNA for the CDR3: TGTGCCAGCAGCCAAGTGGGGACTAGCGGGATCCTGGGAAAAAACATTCAGTACTTC. Encoded protein: CASSQVGTSGILGKNIQYF.